This is a list of T cell receptor beta chains from one sample in a study of PD-L1 blockade in urothelial cancer. Clones were read by immunoSEQ multiplex PCR, and TCRdb kept only the in-frame ones, dropping some. Among 30,000 to 35,000 clones listed, over 70% were seen once. This material consisted of PBMCs, taken around atezolizumab (anti-PD-L1) treatment. These receptors were obtained from a man aged 55 to 69 with urothelial cancer. Each CDR3 is given with its conserved first and last residue. The D gene is left open where the match is weak. The listing skips clone size in some rows; elsewhere it reads once, few, many or a size class.

>13|TRBV29-1|NA|NA|TRBJ2-7
TGCAGCGGAGGAGGGCACGGCGCCTACGAGCAGTACTTC
CSGGGHGAYEQYF
>12|TRBV28|NA|NA|TRBJ1-5
TGTGCCAGCACTTGGGCGGGTAAGCCCCAGCATTTT
CASTWAGKPQHF
>15|TRBV6-5|TRBD1|once|TRBJ1-5
TGTGCCAGCAGTCTTAGTGAGGGGGCCGATCAGCCCCAGCATTTT
CASSLSEGADQPQHF
>14|TRBV29-1|NA|NA|TRBJ2-2
TGCAGCGTTGTAACTAGTAGGATAACCGGGGAGCTGTTTTTT
CSVVTSRITGELFF
>14|TRBV5-1|TRBD1|NA|TRBJ2-7
TGCGCCAGCAGCAGGGACAGAGCAGACTACGAGCAGTACTTC
CASSRDRADYEQYF
>17|TRBV30|TRBD2|NA|TRBJ2-2
TGTGCCTGGAGTGTTGTAGCGGGAGGGATTTACACCGGGGAGCTGTTTTTT
CAWSVVAGGIYTGELFF
>11|TRBV10-3|NA|NA|TRBJ2-7
TGTGCCACCGGGGTCTCCTACGAGCAGTACTTC
CATGVSYEQYF
>15|TRBV5-1|NA|NA|TRBJ2-1
TGCGCCAGCAGCCCCGAGACAGTCTCCTACAATGAGCAGTTCTTC
CASSPETVSYNEQFF
>15|TRBV7-8|NA|NA|TRBJ2-7
TGTGCCAGCAGCGACAGGGAGGCCAGCTCCTACGAGCAGTACTTC
CASSDREASSYEQYF
>15|TRBV7-6|TRBD2|NA|TRBJ2-5
TGTGCCAGCAGCTCAAGACTAGCGGGACAAGAGACCCAGTACTTC
CASSSRLAGQETQYF
>16|TRBV15|TRBD2|NA|TRBJ2-5
TGTGCCACCAGCCCAGAAGGGGCCGGGAGGGAGGAGACCCAGTACTTC
CATSPEGAGREETQYF
>13|TRBV27|TRBD1|few|TRBJ1-5
TGTGCCAGCAGCGACAGGGGGAATCAGCCCCAGCATTTT
CASSDRGNQPQHF
>14|TRBV2|NA|NA|TRBJ1-1
TGTGCCAGCCTACTACAGGGATTCGGCACTGAAGCTTTCTTT
CASLLQGFGTEAFF
>16|TRBV4-1|TRBD1|NA|TRBJ2-3
TGCGCCAGCAGCCACCAGTGGACAGGCAGCACAGATACGCAGTATTTT
CASSHQWTGSTDTQYF
>17|TRBV18|NA|NA|TRBJ2-4
TGTGCCAGCTCACCATTTGAACCAAAGCTAGCCAAAAACATTCAGTACTTC
CASSPFEPKLAKNIQYF
>15|TRBV4-3|TRBD2|NA|TRBJ2-2
TGCGCCAGCAGCATCTTGGCCTCGGGGGGCGGGGAGCTGTTTTTT
CASSILASGGGELFF
>15|TRBV6-1|NA|NA|TRBJ1-6
TGTGCCAGCAGTGAAGCGGGGGGGGATAATTCACCCCTCCACTTT
CASSEAGGDNSPLHF
>17|TRBV7-2|TRBD2|NA|TRBJ2-3
TGTGCCAGCAGCTTAGCTAGCGGGGCTTCTAGCACAGATACGCAGTATTTT
CASSLASGASSTDTQYF
>17|TRBV5-1|TRBD2|once|TRBJ2-7
TGCGCCAGCAGATCAAGCGGGGGACGGGGGTATGGGTACGAGCAGTACTTC
CASRSSGGRGYGYEQYF
>12|TRBV7-9|NA|NA|TRBJ2-7
TGTGCCAGCAGCTTAGGACAAGGACAGACGTACTTC
CASSLGQGQTYF
>15|TRBV5-8|NA|once|TRBJ1-5
TGTGCCAGCAGCTTGGCAGGGGCCAGGAATCAGCCCCAGCATTTT
CASSLAGARNQPQHF
>14|TRBV9|NA|once|TRBJ1-2
TGTGCCAGCAGCGTTACGGGTACAGGTAATGGCTACACCTTC
CASSVTGTGNGYTF
>16|TRBV29-1|NA|NA|TRBJ2-1
TGCAGCGTTGGAGGGTTGGGTGAGAGCTCCTACAATGAGCAGTTCTTC
CSVGGLGESSYNEQFF
>16|TRBV7-8|TRBD2|NA|TRBJ2-2
TGTGCCAGCAACCTACGGCGGGAGCGAGGCACCGGGGAGCTGTTTTTT
CASNLRRERGTGELFF
>13|TRBV2|TRBD1|NA|TRBJ2-5
TGTGCCAGCAGTCCTACAGGGGGGGAGACCCAGTACTTC
CASSPTGGETQYF
>11|TRBV7-8|NA|NA|TRBJ1-4
TGTGCCAGCAGCTTAGACAGTAAACTGTTTTTT
CASSLDSKLFF